This T cell receptor beta chain was recorded in a study of cytomegalovirus exposure and HLA in healthy donors. Study-level findings and limits: Cytomegalovirus status was reportedly diagnosed by the classifier with high sensitivity and specificity. Despite most TCR sequences being rare, some public TCRs occurred in many donors. Altogether, 164 TCR beta chains were recorded as cytomegalovirus-associated.

It was the approximately 130-subject validation cohort, separate from the approximately 690-subject first cohort, to which the donors belonged. To note about this clone: The target antigen is unknown.

CDR3 length: 14 amino acids. V was pared by 7 bases and J by 0 bases, with 13 bases between. Germline V lookup: CDR1 GTSNPN, CDR2 SVGIG (reference sequence). TCRdb's copy holds only in-frame clones and misses some; the assay was immunoSEQ multiplex PCR. The sample gives over 75,000 clones, less than 85% of which show up once; about 20% is in the top ten. Sequenced: PBMCs. The chain joins TRBV30 to TRBJ2-1; TRBD1 is a possible D gene (5 bases). This clonotype was obtained from a man aged 18 to 29 in good health and CMV-seropositive. CDR3 in amino acids: CALDTSSSYNEQFF. The DNA of the CDR3 is TGTGCCTTGGACACCTCGAGCTCCTACAATGAGCAGTTCTTC.